There are a few counts of the clone carrying this TCR beta chain. Its antigen is still unknown. This sample was included in a study of shared clonotypes between healthy human individuals. Broader study findings: Rarefaction curves obtained for sorted subsets showed sequencing incomplete despite large depth.

Sequencing was performed with immunoSEQ multiplex PCR; in TCRdb, only in-frame clones are kept and a portion is missing. The sample comprises around 980,000 clones, about 80% of which are singletons, and around 0.61% rests with the top ten. V gave up 4 bases and J gave up 4 bases, with 19 bases separating them. The CDR3 runs 16 residues. The germline CDR1 and CDR2 sequences are SGHVS and FQNEAQ. The receptor was isolated from a man between 18 and 29 years old in good health. Some clones in this sample may be carry-over from other donors' samples. V gene TRBV7-8 combines with J gene TRBJ1-2, with D maybe TRBD1 (5 bases). The sequenced sample was memory CD4+ T cells from PBMCs. This sample's subset: CD45RA-negative fraction. The CDR3, as DNA: TGTGCCAGCAGCTCCGCGGGGGGGACCAGAGTCTATGGCTACACCTTC. Translated, it gives CASSSAGGTRVYGYTF.